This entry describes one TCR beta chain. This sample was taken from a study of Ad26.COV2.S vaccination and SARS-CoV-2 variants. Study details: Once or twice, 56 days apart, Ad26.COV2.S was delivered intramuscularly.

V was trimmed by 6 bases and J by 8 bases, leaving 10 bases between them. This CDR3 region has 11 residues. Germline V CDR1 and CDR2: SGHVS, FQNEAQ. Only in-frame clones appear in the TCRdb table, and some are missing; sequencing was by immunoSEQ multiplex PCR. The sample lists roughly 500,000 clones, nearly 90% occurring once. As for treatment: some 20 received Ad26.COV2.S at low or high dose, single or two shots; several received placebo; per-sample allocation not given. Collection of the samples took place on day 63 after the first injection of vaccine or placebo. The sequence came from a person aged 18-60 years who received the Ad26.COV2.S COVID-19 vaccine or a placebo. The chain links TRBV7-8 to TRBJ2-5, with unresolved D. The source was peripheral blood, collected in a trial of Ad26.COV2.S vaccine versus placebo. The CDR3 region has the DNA TGTGCCAGCAGGCCCTTAGTTACCCAGTACTTC. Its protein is CASRPLVTQYF.